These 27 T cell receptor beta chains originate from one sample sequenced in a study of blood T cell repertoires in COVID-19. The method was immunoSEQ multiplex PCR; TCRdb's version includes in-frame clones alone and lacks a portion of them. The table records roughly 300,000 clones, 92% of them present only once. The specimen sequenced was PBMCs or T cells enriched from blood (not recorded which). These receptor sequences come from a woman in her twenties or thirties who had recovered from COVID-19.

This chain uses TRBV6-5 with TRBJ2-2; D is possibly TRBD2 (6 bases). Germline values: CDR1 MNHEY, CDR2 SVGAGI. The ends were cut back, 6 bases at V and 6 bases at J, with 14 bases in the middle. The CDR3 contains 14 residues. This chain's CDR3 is CASSQLGGSGELFF. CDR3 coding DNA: TGTGCCAGCAGCCAGCTGGGGGGATCCGGGGAGCTGTTTTTT.

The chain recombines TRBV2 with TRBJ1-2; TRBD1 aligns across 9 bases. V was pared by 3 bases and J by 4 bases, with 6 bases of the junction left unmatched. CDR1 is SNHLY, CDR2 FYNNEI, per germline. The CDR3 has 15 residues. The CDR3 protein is CASSEAQGQGYGYTF. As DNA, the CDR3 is TGTGCCAGCAGTGAGGCACAGGGACAGGGCTATGGCTACACCTTC.

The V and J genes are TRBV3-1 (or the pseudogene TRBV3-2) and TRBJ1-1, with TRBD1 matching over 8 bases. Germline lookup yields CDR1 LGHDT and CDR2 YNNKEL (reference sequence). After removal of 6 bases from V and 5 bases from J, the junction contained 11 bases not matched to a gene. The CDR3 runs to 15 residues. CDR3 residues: CASSYQGARGTEAFF. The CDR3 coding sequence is TGTGCCAGCAGTTATCAGGGGGCCCGTGGAACTGAAGCTTTCTTT.

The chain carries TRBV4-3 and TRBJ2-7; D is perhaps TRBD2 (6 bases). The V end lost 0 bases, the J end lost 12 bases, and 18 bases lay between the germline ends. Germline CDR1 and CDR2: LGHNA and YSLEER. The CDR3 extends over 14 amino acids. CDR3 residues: CASSQDTTGDQGYF. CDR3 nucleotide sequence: TGCGCCAGCAGCCAAGATACTACGGGGGACCAGGGGTACTTC.

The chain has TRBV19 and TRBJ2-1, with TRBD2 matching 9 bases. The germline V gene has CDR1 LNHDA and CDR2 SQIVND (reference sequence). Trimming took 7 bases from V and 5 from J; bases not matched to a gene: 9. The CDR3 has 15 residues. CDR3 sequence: CASKVFSGGNNEQFF. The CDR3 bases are TGTGCCAGTAAGGTTTTTAGCGGGGGAAACAATGAGCAGTTCTTC.

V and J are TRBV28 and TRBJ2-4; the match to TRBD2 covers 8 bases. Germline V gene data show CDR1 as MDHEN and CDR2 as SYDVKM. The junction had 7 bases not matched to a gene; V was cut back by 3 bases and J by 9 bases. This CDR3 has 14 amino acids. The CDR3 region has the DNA TGTGCCAGCAGTTTTGTCGGGGGGGCAGGCATTCAGTACTTC. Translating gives CASSFVGGAGIQYF.

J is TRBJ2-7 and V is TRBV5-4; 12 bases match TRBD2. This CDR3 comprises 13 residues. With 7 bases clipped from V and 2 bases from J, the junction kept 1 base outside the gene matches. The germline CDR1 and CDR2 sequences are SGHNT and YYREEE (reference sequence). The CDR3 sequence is CASGLAGTYEQYF. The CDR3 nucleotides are TGTGCCAGCGGACTAGCGGGGACCTACGAGCAGTACTTC.

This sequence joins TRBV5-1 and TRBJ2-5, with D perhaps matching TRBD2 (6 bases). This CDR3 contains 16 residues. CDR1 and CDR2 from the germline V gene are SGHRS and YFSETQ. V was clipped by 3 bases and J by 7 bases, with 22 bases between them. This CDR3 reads CASSSTGGGGAVTQYF. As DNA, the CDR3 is TGCGCCAGCAGCTCTACCGGCGGAGGAGGGGCGGTGACCCAGTACTTC.

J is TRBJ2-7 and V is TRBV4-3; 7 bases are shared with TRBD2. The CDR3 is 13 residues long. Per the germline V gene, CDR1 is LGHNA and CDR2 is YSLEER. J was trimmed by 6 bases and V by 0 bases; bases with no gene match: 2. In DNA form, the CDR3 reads TGCGCCAGCAGCCAAGATGCGGGAGTCGAGCAGTACTTC. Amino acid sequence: CASSQDAGVEQYF.

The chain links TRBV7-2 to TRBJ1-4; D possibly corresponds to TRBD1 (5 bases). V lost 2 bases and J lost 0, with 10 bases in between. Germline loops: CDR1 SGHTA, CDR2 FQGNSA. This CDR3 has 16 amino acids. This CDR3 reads CASSLNARATNEKLFF. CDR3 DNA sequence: TGTGCCAGCAGCTTAAACGCCAGGGCAACTAATGAAAAACTGTTTTTT.

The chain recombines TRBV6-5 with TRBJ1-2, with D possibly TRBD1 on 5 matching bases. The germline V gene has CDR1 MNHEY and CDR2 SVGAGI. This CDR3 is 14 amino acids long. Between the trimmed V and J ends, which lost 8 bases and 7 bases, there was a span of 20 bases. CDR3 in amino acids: CASAWENRRGGYTF. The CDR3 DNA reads TGTGCCAGCGCTTGGGAAAACAGGCGTGGTGGCTACACCTTC.

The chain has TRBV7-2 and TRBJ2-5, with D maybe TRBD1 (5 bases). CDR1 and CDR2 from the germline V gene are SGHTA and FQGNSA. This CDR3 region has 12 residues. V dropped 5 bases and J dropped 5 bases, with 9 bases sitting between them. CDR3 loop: CASSGRVETQYF. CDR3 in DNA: TGTGCCAGCAGCGGCAGGGTTGAGACCCAGTACTTC.

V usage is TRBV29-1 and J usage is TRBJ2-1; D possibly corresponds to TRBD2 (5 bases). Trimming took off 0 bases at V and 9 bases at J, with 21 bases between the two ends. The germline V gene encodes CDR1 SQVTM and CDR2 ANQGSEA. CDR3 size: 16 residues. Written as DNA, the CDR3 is TGCAGCGTTGAAGATGCTAGCATCCCCTATCCCAGTGAGCAGTTCTTC. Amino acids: CSVEDASIPYPSEQFF.

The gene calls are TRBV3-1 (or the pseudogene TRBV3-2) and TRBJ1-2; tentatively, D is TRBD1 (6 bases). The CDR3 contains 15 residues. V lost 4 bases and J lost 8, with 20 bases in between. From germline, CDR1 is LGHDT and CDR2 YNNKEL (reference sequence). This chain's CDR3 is CASSPGTPNLRGYTF. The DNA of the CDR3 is TGTGCCAGCAGCCCCGGGACACCCAACCTGAGGGGCTACACCTTC.

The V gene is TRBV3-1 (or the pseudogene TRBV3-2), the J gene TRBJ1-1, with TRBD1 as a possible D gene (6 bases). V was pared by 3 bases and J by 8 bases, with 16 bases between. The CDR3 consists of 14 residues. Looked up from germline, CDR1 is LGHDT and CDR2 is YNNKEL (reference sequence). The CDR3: CASSHEAGATEAFF. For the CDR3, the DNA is TGTGCCAGCAGCCATGAGGCGGGGGCAACCGAAGCTTTCTTT.

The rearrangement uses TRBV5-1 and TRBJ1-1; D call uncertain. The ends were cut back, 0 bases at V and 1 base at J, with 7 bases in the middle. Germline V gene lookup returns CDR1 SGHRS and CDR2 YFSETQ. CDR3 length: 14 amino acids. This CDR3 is CASSLDPGNTEAFF. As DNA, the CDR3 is TGCGCCAGCAGCTTGGATCCAGGGAACACTGAAGCTTTCTTT.

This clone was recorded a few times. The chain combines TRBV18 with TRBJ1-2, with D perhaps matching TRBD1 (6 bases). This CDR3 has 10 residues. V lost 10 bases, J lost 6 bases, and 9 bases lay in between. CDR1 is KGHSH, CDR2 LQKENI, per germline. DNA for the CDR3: TGTGCCACCTGGGACAATGGCTACACCTTC. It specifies CATWDNGYTF. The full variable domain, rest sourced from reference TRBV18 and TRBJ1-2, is NAGVMQNPRHLVRRRGQEARLRCSPMKGHSHVYWYRQLPEEGLKFMVYLQKENIIDESGMPKERFSAEFPKEGPSILRIQQVVRGDSAAYFCATWDNGYTFGSGTRLTVV.

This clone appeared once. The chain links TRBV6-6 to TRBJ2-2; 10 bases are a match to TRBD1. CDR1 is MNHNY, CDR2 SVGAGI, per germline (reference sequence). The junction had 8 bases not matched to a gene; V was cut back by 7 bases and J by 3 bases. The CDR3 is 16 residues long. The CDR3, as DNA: TGTGCCAGCACTTCGCCCGGACAGGGGGACACCGGGGAGCTGTTTTTT. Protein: CASTSPGQGDTGELFF.

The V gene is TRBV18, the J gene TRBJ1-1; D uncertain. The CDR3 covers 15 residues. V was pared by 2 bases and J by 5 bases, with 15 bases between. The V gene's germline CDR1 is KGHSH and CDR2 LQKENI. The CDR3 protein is CASSPRETYGTEAFF. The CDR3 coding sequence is TGTGCCAGCTCACCAAGAGAGACGTACGGGACTGAAGCTTTCTTT.

For the CDR3, the DNA is TGCAGCGTTGAACAGGGGGACAATCAGCCCCAGCATTTT. It codes for CSVEQGDNQPQHF. This chain links TRBV29-1 with TRBJ1-5; 7 positions agree with TRBD1. V shed 2 bases and J 3 bases; nucleotides not matched to a gene: 1. Germline loops: CDR1 SQVTM, CDR2 ANQGSEA. This CDR3 has 13 residues.

DNA of the CDR3: TGTGCCAGCAGTTTAGCGTCTCCCTACGAGCAGTACTTC. It specifies CASSLASPYEQYF. The chain uses TRBV12-3 or TRBV12-4 and TRBJ2-7, with no clear D. The ends were cut back, 0 bases at V and 2 bases at J, with 5 bases in the middle. The CDR3 consists of 13 residues.

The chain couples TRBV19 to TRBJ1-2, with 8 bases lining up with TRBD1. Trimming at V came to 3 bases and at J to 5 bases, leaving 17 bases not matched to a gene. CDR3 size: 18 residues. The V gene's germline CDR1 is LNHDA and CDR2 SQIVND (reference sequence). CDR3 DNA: TGTGCCAGTAGTATTAGTGGGACAGGAACCACCACCGCTTATGGCTACACCTTC. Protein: CASSISGTGTTTAYGYTF.

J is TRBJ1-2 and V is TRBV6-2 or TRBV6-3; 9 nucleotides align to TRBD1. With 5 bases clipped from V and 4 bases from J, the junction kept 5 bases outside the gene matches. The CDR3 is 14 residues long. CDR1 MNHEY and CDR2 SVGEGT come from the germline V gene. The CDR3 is CASSPTGGGYGYTF. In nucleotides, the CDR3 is TGTGCCAGCAGTCCGACAGGGGGAGGCTATGGCTACACCTTC.

The CDR3 DNA follows: TGTGCCAGCAGCTCGCAGGCCGGGACAGGGCAGTACGAGCAGTACTTC. Translating gives CASSSQAGTGQYEQYF. The V gene is TRBV9, the J gene TRBJ2-7; TRBD1 agrees at 9 bases. Germline V gene data show CDR1 as SGDLS and CDR2 as YYNGEE. CDR3 length: 16 amino acids. Losses at the gene ends were 4 bases for V and 4 bases for J; bases not matched to a gene: 12.

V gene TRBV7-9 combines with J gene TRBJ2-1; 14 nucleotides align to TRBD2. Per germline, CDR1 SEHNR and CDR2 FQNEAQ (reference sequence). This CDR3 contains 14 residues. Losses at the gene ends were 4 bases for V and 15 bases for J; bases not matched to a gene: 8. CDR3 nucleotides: TGTGCCAGCAGCTACCGACTAGCGGGAGGGCCACGGTTCTTC. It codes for CASSYRLAGGPRFF.

The CDR3 DNA sequence: TGTGCCAGCAGCGTGGGACTAGCGGTCCCATACACCACCTACGAGCAGTACTTC. Protein product: CASSVGLAVPYTTYEQYF. The rearrangement uses TRBV9 and TRBJ2-7; 11 nucleotides line up with TRBD2. CDR3 length: 18 residues. Germline V gives CDR1 SGDLS, CDR2 YYNGEE. Trimming took 2 bases from V and 2 from J; bases not matched to a gene: 12.

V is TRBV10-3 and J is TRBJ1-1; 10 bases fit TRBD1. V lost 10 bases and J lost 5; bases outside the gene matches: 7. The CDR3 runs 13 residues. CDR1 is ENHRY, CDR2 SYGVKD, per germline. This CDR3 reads CATGDRGGTEAFF. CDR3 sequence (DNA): TGTGCCACCGGGGACAGGGGAGGGACTGAAGCTTTCTTT.